This is a list of T cell receptor beta chains from one sample in a study of T cell responses to AZD1222 COVID-19 vaccine. Method: immunoSEQ multiplex PCR; TCRdb's copy keeps in-frame clones and lacks some. Of about 120,000 clones detected, 91% appear once; the ten largest clones hold roughly 5.7%. The starting material was peripheral blood, obtained on day 0 of AZD1222 vaccination. The origin of the receptors is an adult in good health. The CDR3 runs from the conserved cysteine through the conserved F or W. A D gene is named only where the DNA matches it firmly. For some rows the clone size is stated as once, few or many, or as a class when expanded; others skip it.

abundance: .; v_gene: TRBV15; j_gene: TRBJ1-3; d_gene: .; CDR3aa: CATSRDQVRGNSGNTIYF; CDR3nt: TGTGCCACCAGCAGAGATCAAGTTCGGGGTAACTCTGGAAACACCATATATTTT
abundance: .; v_gene: TRBV30; j_gene: TRBJ1-5; d_gene: .; CDR3aa: CAWSDPKNSNQPQHF; CDR3nt: TGTGCCTGGAGTGACCCGAAGAATAGCAATCAGCCCCAGCATTTT
abundance: .; v_gene: TRBV5-1; j_gene: TRBJ1-2; d_gene: .; CDR3aa: CASSTLPPDRFNYGYTF; CDR3nt: TGCGCCAGCAGCACCCTACCGCCTGACAGATTTAACTATGGCTACACCTTC
abundance: .; v_gene: TRBV3-1/TRBV3-2; j_gene: TRBJ2-7; d_gene: .; CDR3aa: CASSPTSYEQYF; CDR3nt: TGTGCCAGCAGCCCGACCTCCTACGAGCAGTACTTC
abundance: .; v_gene: TRBV11-2; j_gene: TRBJ2-7; d_gene: .; CDR3aa: CASSLAINTHEQYF; CDR3nt: TGTGCCAGCAGCTTAGCGATCAATACTCACGAGCAGTACTTC
abundance: .; v_gene: TRBV19; j_gene: TRBJ1-2; d_gene: TRBD1; CDR3aa: CASRLQGNKPYGYTF; CDR3nt: TGTGCCAGTAGATTACAGGGGAATAAGCCCTATGGCTACACCTTC
abundance: once; v_gene: TRBV30; j_gene: TRBJ2-3; d_gene: TRBD2; CDR3aa: CAWSQSGGNTQYF; CDR3nt: TGTGCCTGGAGTCAATCGGGAGGGAATACGCAGTATTTT
abundance: .; v_gene: TRBV5-1; j_gene: TRBJ1-1; d_gene: .; CDR3aa: CASSSRGPNTEAFF; CDR3nt: TGCGCCAGCAGCTCGAGAGGGCCGAACACTGAAGCTTTCTTT
abundance: .; v_gene: TRBV10-3; j_gene: TRBJ2-1; d_gene: TRBD2; CDR3aa: CAIHPGLAYNEQFF; CDR3nt: TGTGCCATCCATCCGGGACTAGCGTATAATGAGCAGTTCTTC
abundance: once; v_gene: TRBV10-3; j_gene: TRBJ1-2; d_gene: .; CDR3aa: CAISLAGNYGYTF; CDR3nt: TGTGCCATCAGTTTGGCGGGTAACTATGGCTACACCTTC
abundance: .; v_gene: TRBV9; j_gene: TRBJ2-5; d_gene: .; CDR3aa: CASSYTHLANGETQYF; CDR3nt: TGTGCCAGCAGCTATACTCATCTAGCTAATGGAGAGACCCAGTACTTC
abundance: .; v_gene: TRBV5-6; j_gene: TRBJ2-7; d_gene: TRBD2; CDR3aa: CASSSNPGGYYEQYF; CDR3nt: TGTGCCAGCAGCTCGAATCCCGGGGGGTACTACGAGCAGTACTTC
abundance: .; v_gene: TRBV6-5; j_gene: TRBJ1-2; d_gene: .; CDR3aa: CASSPSGSPYGYTF; CDR3nt: TGTGCCAGCAGTCCCTCAGGGTCCCCCTATGGCTACACCTTC
abundance: .; v_gene: TRBV29-1; j_gene: TRBJ1-1; d_gene: .; CDR3aa: CSVEPTMNTEAFF; CDR3nt: TGCAGCGTTGAACCTACAATGAACACTGAAGCTTTCTTT
abundance: .; v_gene: TRBV7-9; j_gene: TRBJ1-2; d_gene: TRBD1; CDR3aa: CASSFSDRGLNTF; CDR3nt: TGTGCCAGCAGCTTTTCGGACAGGGGGTTAAACACCTTC
abundance: .; v_gene: TRBV19; j_gene: TRBJ1-2; d_gene: .; CDR3aa: CASSGDGGRIDGYTF; CDR3nt: TGTGCCAGTAGTGGGGATGGGGGCAGGATTGATGGCTACACCTTC
abundance: .; v_gene: TRBV6-2/TRBV6-3; j_gene: TRBJ1-2; d_gene: .; CDR3aa: CASSLSSGTVNYGYTF; CDR3nt: TGTGCCAGCAGTCTGTCCTCCGGGACGGTCAACTATGGCTACACCTTC
abundance: .; v_gene: TRBV9; j_gene: TRBJ2-2; d_gene: .; CDR3aa: CASGTYTGELFF; CDR3nt: TGTGCCAGCGGGACCTACACCGGGGAGCTGTTTTTT
abundance: once; v_gene: TRBV9; j_gene: TRBJ2-1; d_gene: TRBD2; CDR3aa: CASSWTSDNEQFF; CDR3nt: TGTGCCAGCAGTTGGACTAGCGACAATGAGCAGTTCTTC
abundance: .; v_gene: TRBV21-1; j_gene: TRBJ1-5; d_gene: .; CDR3aa: CASSCRAGENQPQHF; CDR3nt: TGTGCCAGCAGCTGCAGGGCGGGGGAAAATCAGCCCCAGCATTTT
abundance: .; v_gene: TRBV5-5; j_gene: TRBJ1-1; d_gene: .; CDR3aa: CASSLLGEAFF; CDR3nt: TGTGCCAGCAGCTTACTAGGAGAAGCTTTCTTT
abundance: .; v_gene: TRBV9; j_gene: TRBJ2-7; d_gene: .; CDR3aa: CASSVGGQGGNEQYF; CDR3nt: TGTGCCAGCAGCGTGGGAGGCCAGGGGGGGAACGAGCAGTACTTC
abundance: .; v_gene: TRBV7-6; j_gene: TRBJ1-3; d_gene: .; CDR3aa: CASSLQGSSGNTIYF; CDR3nt: TGTGCCAGCAGCTTACAAGGTAGCTCTGGAAACACCATATATTTT
abundance: .; v_gene: TRBV28; j_gene: TRBJ1-5; d_gene: .; CDR3aa: CASSLPTRFRPQHF; CDR3nt: TGTGCCAGCAGTTTACCGACGAGATTTAGGCCCCAGCATTTT
abundance: .; v_gene: TRBV3-1/TRBV3-2; j_gene: TRBJ2-5; d_gene: .; CDR3aa: CASSLGAGGETQYF; CDR3nt: TGTGCCAGCAGCCTCGGGGCCGGTGGGGAGACCCAGTACTTC
abundance: .; v_gene: TRBV9; j_gene: TRBJ2-5; d_gene: TRBD1; CDR3aa: CASSFTGAETQYF; CDR3nt: TGTGCCAGCAGCTTTACAGGGGCCGAGACCCAGTACTTC
abundance: once; v_gene: TRBV7-9; j_gene: TRBJ2-7; d_gene: .; CDR3aa: CASSAAYEQYF; CDR3nt: TGTGCCAGCAGCGCGGCGTACGAGCAGTACTTC
abundance: .; v_gene: TRBV14; j_gene: TRBJ2-7; d_gene: TRBD1; CDR3aa: CASSQEDRGAYEQYF; CDR3nt: TGTGCCAGCAGCCAAGAAGACAGGGGTGCCTACGAGCAGTACTTC
abundance: .; v_gene: TRBV6-1; j_gene: TRBJ1-1; d_gene: .; CDR3aa: CASSDSFNTEAFF; CDR3nt: TGTGCCAGCAGTGACAGCTTTAACACTGAAGCTTTCTTT
abundance: .; v_gene: TRBV12-3/TRBV12-4; j_gene: TRBJ1-1; d_gene: .; CDR3aa: CASSLTGSTEAFF; CDR3nt: TGTGCCAGCAGTTTAACAGGGAGTACTGAAGCTTTCTTT
abundance: .; v_gene: TRBV12-3/TRBV12-4; j_gene: TRBJ1-6; d_gene: .; CDR3aa: CASSLRRPSPLHF; CDR3nt: TGTGCCAGCAGTTTGCGACGGCCGAGTCCCCTCCACTTT